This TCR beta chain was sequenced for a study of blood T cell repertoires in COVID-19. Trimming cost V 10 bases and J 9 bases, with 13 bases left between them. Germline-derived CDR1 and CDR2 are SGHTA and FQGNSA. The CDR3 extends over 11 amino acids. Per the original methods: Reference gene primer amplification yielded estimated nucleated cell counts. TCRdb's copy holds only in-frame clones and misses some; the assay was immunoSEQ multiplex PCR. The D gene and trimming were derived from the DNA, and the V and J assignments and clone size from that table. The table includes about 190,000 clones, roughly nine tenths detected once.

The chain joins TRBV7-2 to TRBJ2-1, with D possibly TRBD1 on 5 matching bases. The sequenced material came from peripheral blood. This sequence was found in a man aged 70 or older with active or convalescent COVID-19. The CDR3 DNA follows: TGTGCCACCAAGGGGTCGGTTGAGCAGTTCTTC. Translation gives CATKGSVEQFF.